This T cell receptor (beta chain) comes out of a study of T-cell memory formation after mild COVID-19. TCRdb passed the 5' RACE reads through MiXCR, listing each CDR3 protein once. The sample has approximately 390,000 distinct CDR3 sequences, approximately 15% seen once; the top ten hold approximately 21%. The CDR3 is made up of 12 amino acids. In germline, CDR1 is SGHAT, CDR2 FQNNGV. V gave up 1 base and J gave up 14 bases, with 9 bases separating them. Whole-study findings and limits: The study found contracting CD4+ clones mainly in CM and EM and contracting CD8+ clones in EMRA.

As for this clonotype: The antigen is not known.

Input material: PBMCs or a T cell subset sorted from them (not recorded which). The chain carries TRBV11-2 and TRBJ1-6; the D is unclear. The clonotype was recovered from a man in his late teens or twenties who had mild COVID-19 (a few samples of this study predate the infection). Cell type and time point are not known. In nucleotides, the CDR3 is TGTGCCAGCAGCTTAGGCGGGGTTTCCCTCCACTTT. This encodes CASSLGGVSLHF.